Presented here are 25 T cell receptor beta chains from one specimen sequenced in a study of a mutant IDH1 vaccine in newly diagnosed glioma. Sample time point: week 11, during vaccination. Each dose delivered 300 ug of mutant IDH1 20-mer peptide subcutaneously with imiquimod. Method: immunoSEQ multiplex PCR; TCRdb's copy keeps in-frame clones and lacks some. Here the sample spans 60,000 to 75,000 clones, approximately 84% being singletons. No antigen has been assigned to these receptors. The sequenced sample was PBMCs, obtained from a glioma patient whose treatment included an IDH1 peptide vaccine. The receptors derive from a man aged 30 to 45 with glioma.

Concerning this clone: In the same sample, other DNA sequences code for this CDR3. The chain links TRBV18 to TRBJ2-1; TRBD2 aligns across 10 bases. Trimming took 2 bases from V and 5 from J; bases not matched to a gene: 3. The CDR3 is made up of 15 amino acids. In germline, CDR1 is KGHSH, CDR2 LQKENI. The CDR3 DNA reads as TGTGCCAGCTCACCAGGGCTAGCGGGAGACAATGAGCAGTTCTTC. Its protein is CASSPGLAGDNEQFF.

This chain connects TRBV5-1 to TRBJ2-7; maybe TRBD1 (7 bases). Germline-derived CDR1 and CDR2 are SGHRS and YFSETQ. The CDR3 loop spans 15 amino acids. Trimming pared 4 bases from V and 0 bases from J, leaving 14 bases between. The CDR3 loop is CASSGGTAPSYEQYF. The CDR3, as DNA: TGCGCCAGCAGCGGCGGGACAGCGCCCTCCTACGAGCAGTACTTC.

The rearrangement uses TRBV6-5 and TRBJ2-7; D unclear. Trimming removed 0 bases at V and 2 bases at J, with 14 bases between. The germline gives CDR1 MNHEY, CDR2 SVGAGI. The CDR3 extends over 16 amino acids. The CDR3, as DNA: TGTGCCAGCAGTTACTCCTCGGGCAGGAGAGCCTACGAGCAGTACTTC. Amino acid sequence: CASSYSSGRRAYEQYF.

This chain links TRBV9 with TRBJ2-3, with 7 bases aligning to TRBD1. CDR3 length: 15 residues. Germline lookup yields CDR1 SGDLS and CDR2 YYNGEE. The J segment lost 5 bases and the V segment lost 0 bases, leaving 6 bases of the junction unmatched. DNA for the CDR3: TGTGCCAGCAGCGTAGGGACAGGTAATATAGATACGCAGTATTTT. Its protein is CASSVGTGNIDTQYF.

The genes are TRBV5-1 and TRBJ2-1; D may be TRBD1 (5 bases). The CDR3 spans 14 residues. In germline, CDR1 is SGHRS, CDR2 YFSETQ. Trimming cost V 4 bases and J 15 bases, with 23 bases left between them. The CDR3 nucleotides read TGCGCCAGCAGCCTCGAAGTTCGCTCGGACAACCCGTTCTTC. Amino acids: CASSLEVRSDNPFF.

This clone was recorded only once. The rearrangement links TRBV27 to TRBJ2-7; tentative D call: TRBD1 (5 bases). Trimming left V 5 bases short and J 3 bases short, with 17 bases between. The CDR3 is made up of 15 amino acids. CDR1 and CDR2 from the germline V gene are MNHEY and SMNVEV (reference sequence). The CDR3 nucleotides are TGTGCCAGCAGTCGGCTCCAGGGCGCAAACTACGAGCAGTACTTC. It is translated as CASSRLQGANYEQYF.

This rearrangement joins TRBV28 to TRBJ1-5, with D unresolved. The CDR3 has 15 amino acids. Per the germline V gene, CDR1 is MDHEN and CDR2 is SYDVKM. V lost 3 bases and J 0 bases, leaving 9 bases between the germline ends. CDR3 region: CASSLLIDSNQPQHF. CDR3 nucleotides: TGTGCCAGCAGTTTGCTGATAGATAGCAATCAGCCCCAGCATTTT.

The chain couples TRBV4-1 to TRBJ1-1; no firm D call. The CDR3 sequence is 13 residues long. Between the trimmed V and J ends, which lost 1 base and 5 bases, there was a span of 8 bases. Germline values: CDR1 MGHRA, CDR2 YSYEKL. CDR3 amino acids: CASSQAPLTEAFF. The CDR3 nucleotides are TGCGCCAGCAGCCAAGCCCCTCTAACTGAAGCTTTCTTT.

The chain is built from TRBV2 and TRBJ2-3, with TRBD1 identical over 8 bases. With 1 base clipped from V and 6 bases from J, the junction kept 12 bases outside the gene matches. Looked up from germline, CDR1 is SNHLY and CDR2 is FYNNEI. The CDR3 is 17 residues long. DNA for the CDR3: TGTGCCAGCAGTGAAGTGGTAGCAGGGGGCTATAGGGATACGCAGTATTTT. Its protein product is CASSEVVAGGYRDTQYF.

The sample holds a few counts of this clone. This chain connects TRBV6-6 to TRBJ1-5; D gene unclear. V gave up 2 bases and J gave up 0 bases, with 2 bases separating them. CDR3 length: 13 amino acids. CDR1 and CDR2 (germline): MNHNY, SVGAGI (reference sequence). The CDR3 sequence is CASSYSSNQPQHF. CDR3 nucleotide sequence: TGTGCCAGCAGTTACAGTAGCAATCAGCCCCAGCATTTT.

The V call is TRBV7-9, the J call TRBJ2-4; D gene unclear. Trimming left V 4 bases short and J 1 base short, with 20 bases between. The CDR3 covers 18 residues. Germline CDR1 reads SEHNR; CDR2 reads FQNEAQ (reference sequence). CDR3 residues: CASSSSGRAALAKNIQYF. As DNA, the CDR3 is TGTGCCAGCAGCTCGAGTGGTAGGGCGGCGTTGGCCAAAAACATTCAGTACTTC.

Concerning this clone itself: This specimen includes other DNA sequences encoding the same CDR3. V is TRBV16 and J is TRBJ1-1; tentatively, D is TRBD1 (6 bases). The CDR3 contains 12 residues. Germline assignment: CDR1 KGHSY and CDR2 FQNENV. Trimming removed 1 base from V and 11 bases from J, with 11 bases in between. In DNA form, the CDR3 reads TGTGCCAGCAGCCAATACTCAGGGGTCGCTTTCTTT. Protein: CASSQYSGVAFF. The complete variable domain, with remaining parts taken from reference TRBV16 and TRBJ1-1, reads GEEVAQTPKHLVRGEGQKAKLYCAPIKGHSYVFWYQQVLKNEFKFLISFQNENVFDETGMPKERFSAKCLPNSPCSLEIQATKLEDSAVYFCASSQYSGVAFFGQGTRLTVV.

The chain is built from TRBV7-3 and TRBJ2-1; 7 bases agree with TRBD2. CDR3 length equals 17 residues. The ends lost 0 bases at V and 5 bases at J; junction bases unmatched: 10. The V gene's germline CDR1 is SGHTA and CDR2 FQGTGA. CDR3: CASSLTSGGSWNNEQFF. The DNA for the CDR3 is TGTGCCAGCAGCTTAACCTCTGGCGGGAGTTGGAACAATGAGCAGTTCTTC.

J is TRBJ1-1 and V is TRBV18; TRBD1 might be the D (5 bases). V lost 3 bases, J lost 4 bases, and 12 bases lay in between. The CDR3 consists of 14 residues. Germline V gene lookup returns CDR1 KGHSH and CDR2 LQKENI. The CDR3 reads CASSPGPRGTEAFF. For the CDR3, the DNA is TGTGCCAGCTCACCGGGGCCCCGAGGCACTGAAGCTTTCTTT.

The genes are TRBV11-3 and TRBJ1-5; 10 bases fit TRBD1. The CDR3 extends over 17 amino acids. Germline-derived CDR1 and CDR2 are SGHNT and YENEEA. The junction had 7 bases not matched to a gene; V was cut back by 5 bases and J by 0 bases. The CDR3 nucleotides are TGTGCCAGCAGCCGCCTGGGACAGGGGAATAGCAATCAGCCCCAGCATTTT. This translates into CASSRLGQGNSNQPQHF.

This clone has just one count. This chain joins TRBV7-9 and TRBJ1-1; D is ambiguous. The germline V gene has CDR1 SEHNR and CDR2 FQNEAQ (reference sequence). The CDR3 runs 15 residues. V was shortened by 7 bases and J by 2 bases, with 17 bases between the two germline ends. The CDR3 sequence is CASTRTAVPNTEAFF. The CDR3, as DNA: TGTGCCAGCACGCGTACCGCCGTACCAAACACTGAAGCTTTCTTT.

This clone was seen a single time. The gene calls are TRBV12-5 and TRBJ2-1, with TRBD2 matching over 12 bases. This CDR3 has 15 amino acids. With V trimmed by 6 bases and J by 6 bases, 6 bases remained unmatched. Germline V gene sequence: CDR1 LGHNT, CDR2 FRNRAP. The DNA of the CDR3 is TGTGCTAGTGGGCCTACTAGCGGGGGGAGCAATGAGCAGTTCTTC. Protein: CASGPTSGGSNEQFF.

The chain links TRBV2 to TRBJ2-3; maybe TRBD2 (6 bases). Trimming removed 7 bases from V and 3 bases from J, with 17 bases in between. The CDR3 has 15 amino acids. CDR1 is SNHLY, CDR2 FYNNEI, per germline. The CDR3 loop reads CASKSSVRLTDTQYF. CDR3 coding DNA: TGTGCCAGCAAGTCTAGCGTTAGGCTGACAGATACGCAGTATTTT.

The V call is TRBV19, the J call TRBJ2-2; possibly TRBD1 for D (6 bases). Trimming pared 5 bases from V and 7 bases from J, leaving 17 bases between. Germline values: CDR1 LNHDA, CDR2 SQIVND (reference sequence). The length of the CDR3 is 15 residues. The CDR3 bases are TGTGCCAGTAGTGATGCAGGGGTATGGAACGGGGAGCTGTTTTTT. Amino acid sequence: CASSDAGVWNGELFF.

This clone showed up just a few times. V usage is TRBV28 and J usage is TRBJ2-7; a weak D match, TRBD2 (5 bases). Germline assignment: CDR1 MDHEN and CDR2 SYDVKM. The CDR3 is made up of 15 amino acids. Trimming pared 8 bases from V and 4 bases from J, leaving 21 bases between. The CDR3 spells CASLSPGIGLYEQYF. DNA of the CDR3: TGTGCCAGCCTATCGCCGGGAATAGGGTTATACGAGCAGTACTTC.

The gene calls are TRBV2 and TRBJ2-4, with 7 positions matching TRBD1. The germline V gene has CDR1 SNHLY and CDR2 FYNNEI. V trimming: 5 bases; J trimming: 0 bases; junction bases outside the gene matches: 7. The CDR3 sequence is 16 residues long. The CDR3 protein is CASSSRGSIAKNIQYF. CDR3 DNA sequence: TGTGCCAGCAGTTCCAGGGGGAGCATAGCCAAAAACATTCAGTACTTC.

The chain uses TRBV9 and TRBJ1-3; D is uncertain. Germline V CDR1 and CDR2: SGDLS, YYNGEE. The V end was cut by 2 bases, the J end by 0 bases, with 9 bases between. The CDR3 covers 15 residues. The CDR3 nucleotides read TGTGCCAGCAGCGTGATGCGTAGCTCTGGAAACACCATATATTTT. It yields the protein CASSVMRSSGNTIYF. Combining the CDR3 with reference TRBV9 and TRBJ1-3 gives the whole variable domain DSGVTQTPKHLITATGQRVTLRCSPRSGDLSVYWYQQSLDQGLQFLIQYYNGEERAKGNILERFSAQQFPDLHSELNLSSLELGDSALYFCASSVMRSSGNTIYFGEGSWLTVV.

The chain joins TRBV7-9 to TRBJ2-3, with a tentative D call TRBD2 (6 bases). The CDR3 contains 15 residues. Trimming took 2 bases from V and 1 from J, leaving 10 bases between them. Germline V CDR1 and CDR2: SEHNR, FQNEAQ (reference sequence). The CDR3 DNA sequence: TGTGCCAGCAGCTTACTAGGAGGGGGCACAGATACGCAGTATTTT. This translates into CASSLLGGGTDTQYF.

This sequence joins TRBV30 and TRBJ2-5, with TRBD2 as a possible D gene (6 bases). V lost 2 bases to trimming and J lost 4 bases, with 17 bases between them. This CDR3 region has 15 residues. Germline values: CDR1 GTSNPN, CDR2 SVGIG (reference sequence). CDR3 DNA sequence: TGTGCCTGGAGTCTGGGGGAGGTCCCCTCAGAGACCCAGTACTTC. Protein: CAWSLGEVPSETQYF.

The chain combines TRBV6-6 with TRBJ2-7, with a tentative D call TRBD2 (5 bases). Germline CDR1 and CDR2: MNHNY and SVGAGI (reference sequence). Trimming took off 6 bases at V and 0 bases at J, with 15 bases between the two ends. The CDR3 is made up of 15 amino acids. The CDR3 DNA is TGTGCCAGCAGATACCACGCGGGTGGCTCCTACGAGCAGTACTTC. Encoded protein: CASRYHAGGSYEQYF.